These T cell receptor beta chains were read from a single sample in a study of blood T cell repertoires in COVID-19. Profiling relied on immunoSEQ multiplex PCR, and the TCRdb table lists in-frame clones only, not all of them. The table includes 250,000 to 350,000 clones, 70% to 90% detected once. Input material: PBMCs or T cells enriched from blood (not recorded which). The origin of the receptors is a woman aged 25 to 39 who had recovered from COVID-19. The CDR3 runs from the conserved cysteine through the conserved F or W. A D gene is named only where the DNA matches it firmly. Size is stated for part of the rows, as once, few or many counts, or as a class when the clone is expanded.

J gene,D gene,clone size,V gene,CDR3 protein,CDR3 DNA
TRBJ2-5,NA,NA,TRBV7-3,CASSGGPQETQYF,TGTGCCAGCAGCGGGGGCCCCCAAGAGACCCAGTACTTC
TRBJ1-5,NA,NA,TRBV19,CASTEQPSLSNQPQHF,TGTGCCAGTACCGAACAACCCAGTCTGAGCAATCAGCCCCAGCATTTT
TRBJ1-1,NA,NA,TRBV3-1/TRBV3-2,CASSQVAGEAFF,TGTGCCAGCAGCCAAGTGGCGGGCGAAGCTTTCTTT
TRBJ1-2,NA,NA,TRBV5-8,CASSFWAGRDNYGYTF,TGTGCCAGCAGCTTTTGGGCAGGCCGAGATAACTATGGCTACACCTTC
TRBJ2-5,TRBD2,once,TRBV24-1,CATSDVLAGGETQYF,TGTGCCACCAGTGATGTACTAGCGGGAGGAGAGACCCAGTACTTC
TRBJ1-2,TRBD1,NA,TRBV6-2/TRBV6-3,CASSPDRGGYTF,TGTGCCAGCAGCCCCGACAGGGGCGGCTACACCTTC
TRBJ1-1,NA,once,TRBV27,CASSFPGVGTTEAFF,TGTGCCAGCAGTTTCCCAGGGGTTGGAACGACTGAAGCTTTCTTT
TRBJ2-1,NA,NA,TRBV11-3,CASSLVSTRDEQFF,TGTGCCAGCAGCTTAGTTTCGACCCGGGATGAGCAGTTCTTC
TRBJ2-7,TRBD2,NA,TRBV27,CASSGTSYHEQYF,TGTGCCAGCAGCGGGACTAGCTACCACGAGCAGTACTTC
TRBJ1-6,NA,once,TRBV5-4,CASSFFLRGLYSPLHF,TGTGCCAGCAGCTTCTTTCTACGGGGTTTATACTCACCCCTCCACTTT
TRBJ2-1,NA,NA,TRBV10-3,CAILQANEQFF,TGTGCCATCCTTCAGGCCAATGAGCAGTTCTTC
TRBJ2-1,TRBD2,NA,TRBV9,CASSPLKGTRGNEQFF,TGTGCCAGCAGCCCACTGAAGGGGACTAGAGGCAATGAGCAGTTCTTC
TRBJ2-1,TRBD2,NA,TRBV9,CASSPPTGGSYNEQFF,TGTGCCAGCAGCCCCCCAACGGGGGGGAGCTACAATGAGCAGTTCTTC
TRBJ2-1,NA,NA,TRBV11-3,CASSLVSHNEQFF,TGTGCCAGCAGCTTAGTGAGTCATAATGAGCAGTTCTTC
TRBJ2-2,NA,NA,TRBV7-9,CASSYGARGTGELFF,TGTGCCAGCAGCTATGGGGCGCGGGGCACCGGGGAGCTGTTTTTT
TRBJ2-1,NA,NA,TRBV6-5,CASQGAVIDEQFF,TGTGCCAGCCAAGGGGCAGTAATCGATGAGCAGTTCTTC
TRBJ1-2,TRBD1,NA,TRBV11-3,CASSPGGTGVFGYTF,TGTGCCAGCAGCCCGGGGGGGACAGGGGTGTTTGGCTACACCTTC
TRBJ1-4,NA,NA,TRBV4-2,CASSQLARNEKLFF,TGTGCCAGCAGCCAACTGGCCCGTAATGAAAAACTGTTTTTT
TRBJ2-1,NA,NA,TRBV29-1,CSVEGAASSYNEQFF,TGCAGCGTTGAGGGAGCGGCCAGCTCCTACAATGAGCAGTTCTTC
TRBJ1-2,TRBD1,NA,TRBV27,CASRYGQVYGYTF,TGTGCCAGCAGGTATGGACAGGTCTATGGCTACACCTTC